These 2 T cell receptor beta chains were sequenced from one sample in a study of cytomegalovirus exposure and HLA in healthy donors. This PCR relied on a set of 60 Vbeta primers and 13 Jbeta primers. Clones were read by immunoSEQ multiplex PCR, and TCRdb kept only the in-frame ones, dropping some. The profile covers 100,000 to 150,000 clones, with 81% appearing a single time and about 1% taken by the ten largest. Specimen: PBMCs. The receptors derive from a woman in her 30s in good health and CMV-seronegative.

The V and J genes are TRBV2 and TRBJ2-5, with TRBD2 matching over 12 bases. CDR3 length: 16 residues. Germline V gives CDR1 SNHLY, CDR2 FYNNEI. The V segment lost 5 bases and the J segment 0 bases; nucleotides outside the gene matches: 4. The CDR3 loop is CASSQRLAGDQETQYF. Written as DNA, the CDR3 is TGTGCCAGCAGTCAAAGACTAGCGGGGGACCAAGAGACCCAGTACTTC.

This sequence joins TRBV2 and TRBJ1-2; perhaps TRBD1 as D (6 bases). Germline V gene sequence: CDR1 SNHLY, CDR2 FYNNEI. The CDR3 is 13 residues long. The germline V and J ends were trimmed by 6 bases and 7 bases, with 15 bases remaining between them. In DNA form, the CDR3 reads TGTGCCAGCAGGCCACAGGGACCCGTTGGCTACACCTTC. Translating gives CASRPQGPVGYTF. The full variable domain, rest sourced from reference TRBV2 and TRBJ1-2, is EPEVTQTPSHQVTQMGQEVILRCVPISNHLYFYWYRQILGQKVEFLVSFYNNEISEKSEIFDDQFSVERPDGSNFTLKIRSTKLEDSAMYFCASRPQGPVGYTFGSGTRLTVV.